This T cell receptor beta chain was identified in a study of response to subunit inactivated influenza vaccine (dated by TCRdb to the late 2010s). A note on the overall study: The study used deep quantitative T cell receptor repertoire profiling to track responses to a trivalent subunit inactivated influenza vaccine.

The library came from RT-PCR. Sequencing was performed on an Illumina HiSeq 2500. Through fastp at Q25 and MiXCR, TCRdb rebuilt clones from the public reads, retaining in-frame beta chains. Entries are consolidated by CDR3 protein sequence, retaining the most common genes and DNA. A total of around 540,000 distinct CDR3 sequences appear in this sample, 12% of them only once. The ten largest clonotypes hold 10% of the sample. V lost 6 bases and J lost 3 bases; the stretch between them is 12 bases long. The CDR3 covers 14 residues, taking in both the cysteine and the phenylalanine. Only the CDR3 DNA is retained, 42 bases long and in frame from the first base. CDR1 and CDR2 (LNHDA, SQIVND) derive from the germline V gene (reference sequence). Beyond this particular receptor, the publication reports: The authors suggested that each seasonal influenza vaccination may recruit only a limited number of new T cells.

This clonotype occurred a few times. This receptor's antigen is unknown. It has no much larger one-base neighbor in the sample; base qualities were not kept. This receptor was identified in a middle-aged man who received an inactivated influenza vaccine. Donor details come from another sample of the same person, matched by shared clones. The V and J genes are TRBV19 and TRBJ1-5; the D gene lacks a confident call. The material sequenced was PBMCs from blood, taken on the day of vaccination. The DNA sequence is TGTGCCAGTAGAGACCGGGAGATCAATCAGCCCCAGCATTTT. This translates into CASRDREINQPQHF.